Sequencing of this T cell receptor (beta chain) was carried out in a study of shared clonotypes between healthy human individuals. Researchers divided each subset's genomic DNA evenly across several immunoSEQ plates. TCRdb keeps only in-frame clones here, not all; method: immunoSEQ multiplex PCR. This sample carries roughly 1,100,000 clones, about 70% of them seen once, and the ten largest clones take about 1.5%. There are 11 residues in the CDR3. The germline gives CDR1 DFQATT, CDR2 SNEGSKA (reference sequence). The germline V and J ends were trimmed by 5 bases and 6 bases, with 11 bases remaining between them. The investigators split CD4+ cells into a CD45RA+ naive subset and a CD45RA-negative memory subset.

The sequence was collected from a man younger than 35 in good health. The sequenced sample was memory CD4+ T cells sorted from blood. Subset here: CD45RA-negative fraction. The chain links TRBV20-1 to TRBJ2-7; the D gene is possibly TRBD2 (6 bases). The CDR3 here is CSAGLATEQYF. CDR3 coding DNA: TGCAGTGCTGGTCTAGCGACCGAGCAGTACTTC.